This entry features one T cell receptor (beta chain) sequence. Its target is not known. These data are taken from a study of T cell repertoires in cytomegalovirus infection. The CDR3 totals 12 residues. Germline CDR1 SGHVS, CDR2 FNYEAQ. V shed 7 bases and J shed 5 bases, with 11 bases lying between them. TCRdb redid the calling of the reads with MiXCR, one entry per CDR3 protein. Of 640,000 or so distinct CDR3 sequences listed, around 32% are singletons. The source was cultured PBMCs, collected from culture after CMV antigen stimulation. This TCR derives from a human donor in good health (CMV status not recorded). Some clones in this sample may be carry-over from other donors' samples. The V gene is TRBV7-6, the J gene TRBJ1-1; D not resolved. The CDR3 spells CASKWASTEAFF. The CDR3 DNA reads as TGTGCCAGCAAGTGGGCGAGTACTGAAGCTTTCTTT.